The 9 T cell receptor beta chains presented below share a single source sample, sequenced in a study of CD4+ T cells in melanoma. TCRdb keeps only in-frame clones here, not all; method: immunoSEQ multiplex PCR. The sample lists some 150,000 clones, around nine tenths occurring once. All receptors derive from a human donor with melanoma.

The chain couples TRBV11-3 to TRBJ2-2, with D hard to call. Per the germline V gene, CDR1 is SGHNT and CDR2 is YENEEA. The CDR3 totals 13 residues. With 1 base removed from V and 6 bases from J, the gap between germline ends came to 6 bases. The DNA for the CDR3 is TGTGCCAGCAGCTTAGGGGTCCCCGGGGAGCTGTTTTTT. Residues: CASSLGVPGELFF.

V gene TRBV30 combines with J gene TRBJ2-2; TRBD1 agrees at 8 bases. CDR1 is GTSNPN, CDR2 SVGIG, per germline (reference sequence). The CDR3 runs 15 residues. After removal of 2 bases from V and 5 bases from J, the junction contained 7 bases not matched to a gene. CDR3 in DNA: TGTGCCTGGAGTAGCGGACAGGGTATAACCGGGGAGCTGTTTTTT. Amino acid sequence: CAWSSGQGITGELFF.

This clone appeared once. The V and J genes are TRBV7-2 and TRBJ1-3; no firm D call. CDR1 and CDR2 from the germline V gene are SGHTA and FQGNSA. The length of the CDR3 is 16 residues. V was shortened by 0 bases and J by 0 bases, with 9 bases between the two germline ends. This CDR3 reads CASSLAPPSSGNTIYF. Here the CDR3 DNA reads TGTGCCAGCAGCTTAGCCCCCCCTAGCTCTGGAAACACCATATATTTT. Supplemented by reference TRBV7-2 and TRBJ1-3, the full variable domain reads GAGVSQSPSNKVTEKGKDVELRCDPISGHTALYWYRQSLGQGLEFLIYFQGNSAPDKSGLPSDRFSAERTGGSVSTLTIQRTQQEDSAVYLCASSLAPPSSGNTIYFGEGSWLTVV.

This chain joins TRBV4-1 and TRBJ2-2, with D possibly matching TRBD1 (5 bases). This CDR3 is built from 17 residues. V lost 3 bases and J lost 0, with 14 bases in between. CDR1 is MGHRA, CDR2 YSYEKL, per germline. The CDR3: CASSQELRGSNTGELFF. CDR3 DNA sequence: TGCGCCAGCAGCCAGGAACTTAGGGGATCGAACACCGGGGAGCTGTTTTTT.

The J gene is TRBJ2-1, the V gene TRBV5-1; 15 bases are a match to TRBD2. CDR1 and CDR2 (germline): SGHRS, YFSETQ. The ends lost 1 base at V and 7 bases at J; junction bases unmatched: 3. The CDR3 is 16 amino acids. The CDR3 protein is CASSLTGTSGGNEQFF. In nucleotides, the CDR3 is TGCGCCAGCAGCTTGACCGGGACTAGCGGGGGGAATGAGCAGTTCTTC.

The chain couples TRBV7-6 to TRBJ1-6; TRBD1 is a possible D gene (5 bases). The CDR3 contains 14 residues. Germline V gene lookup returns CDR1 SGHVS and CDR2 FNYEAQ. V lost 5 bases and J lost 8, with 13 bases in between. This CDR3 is CASSLSGDYSPLHF. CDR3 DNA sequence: TGTGCCAGCAGCCTCTCCGGGGACTATTCACCCCTCCACTTT.

The CDR3 sequence: CASSTTGNTGELFF. The DNA for the CDR3 is TGTGCCAGCAGCACAACAGGAAACACCGGGGAGCTGTTTTTT. The chain links TRBV6-5 to TRBJ2-2; TRBD1 is a possible D gene (5 bases). The V gene lost 6 bases and the J gene lost 2 bases, with 10 bases spanning the gap. The V gene's germline CDR1 is MNHEY and CDR2 SVGAGI. The CDR3 spans 14 residues.

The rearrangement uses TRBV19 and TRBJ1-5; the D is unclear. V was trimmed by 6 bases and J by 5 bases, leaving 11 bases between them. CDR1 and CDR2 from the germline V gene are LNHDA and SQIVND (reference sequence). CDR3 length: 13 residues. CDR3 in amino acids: CASRAWGDQPQHF. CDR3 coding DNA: TGTGCCAGTAGGGCATGGGGTGATCAGCCCCAGCATTTT.

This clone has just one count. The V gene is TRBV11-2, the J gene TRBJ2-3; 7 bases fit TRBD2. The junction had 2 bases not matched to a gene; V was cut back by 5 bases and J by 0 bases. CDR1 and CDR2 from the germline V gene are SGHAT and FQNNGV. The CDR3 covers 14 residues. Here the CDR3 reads CASSRGGSTDTQYF. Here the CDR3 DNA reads TGTGCCAGCAGCCGCGGGGGAAGCACAGATACGCAGTATTTT. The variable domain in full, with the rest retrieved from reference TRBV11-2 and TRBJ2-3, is EAGVAQSPRYKIIEKRQSVAFWCNPISGHATLYWYQQILGQGPKLLIQFQNNGVVDDSQLPKDRFSAERLKGVDSTLKIQPAKLEDSAVYLCASSRGGSTDTQYFGPGTRLTVL.